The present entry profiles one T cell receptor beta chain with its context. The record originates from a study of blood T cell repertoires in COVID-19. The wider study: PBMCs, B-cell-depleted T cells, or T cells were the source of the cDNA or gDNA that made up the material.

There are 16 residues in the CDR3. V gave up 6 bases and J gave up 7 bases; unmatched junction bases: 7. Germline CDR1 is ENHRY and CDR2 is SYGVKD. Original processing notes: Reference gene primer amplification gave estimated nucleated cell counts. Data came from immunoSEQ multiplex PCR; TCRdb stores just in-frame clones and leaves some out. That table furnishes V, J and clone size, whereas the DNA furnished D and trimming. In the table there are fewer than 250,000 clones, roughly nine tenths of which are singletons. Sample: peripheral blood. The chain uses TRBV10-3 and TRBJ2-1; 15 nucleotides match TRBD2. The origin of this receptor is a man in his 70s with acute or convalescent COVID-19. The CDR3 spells CAISPGLAGGLNEQFF. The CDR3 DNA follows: TGTGCCATCAGCCCCGGACTAGCGGGAGGGCTTAATGAGCAGTTCTTC.